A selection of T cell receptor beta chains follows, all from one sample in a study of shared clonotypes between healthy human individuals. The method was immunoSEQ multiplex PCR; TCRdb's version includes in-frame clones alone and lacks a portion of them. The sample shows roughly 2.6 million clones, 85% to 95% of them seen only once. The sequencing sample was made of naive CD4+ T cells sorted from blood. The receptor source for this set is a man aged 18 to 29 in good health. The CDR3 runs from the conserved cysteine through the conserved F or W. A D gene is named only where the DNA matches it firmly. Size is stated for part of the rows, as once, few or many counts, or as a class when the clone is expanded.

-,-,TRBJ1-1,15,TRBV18,CASSPSGGGNTEAFF,TGTGCCAGCTCACCATCTGGGGGCGGAAACACTGAAGCTTTCTTT
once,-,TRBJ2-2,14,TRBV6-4,CASSDSGRTGELFF,TGTGCCAGCAGTGACAGTGGCAGGACCGGGGAGCTGTTTTTT
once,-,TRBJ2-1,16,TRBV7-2,CASSLPASVNYNEQFF,TGTGCCAGCAGCTTACCGGCTAGCGTTAACTACAATGAGCAGTTCTTC
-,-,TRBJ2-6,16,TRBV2,CASSEIGSSGANVLTF,TGTGCCAGCAGTGAAATTGGAAGCTCTGGGGCCAACGTCCTGACTTTC
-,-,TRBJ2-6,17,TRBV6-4,CASSEQPWYSGANVLTF,TGTGCCAGCAGTGAACAGCCATGGTACTCTGGGGCCAACGTCCTGACTTTC
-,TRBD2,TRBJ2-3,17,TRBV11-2,CASRTGGSRYSSVTQYF,TGTGCCAGCAGAACGGGAGGGAGTCGGTATTCCTCAGTTACGCAGTATTTT
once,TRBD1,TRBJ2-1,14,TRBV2,CASGGGTGRNEQFF,TGTGCCAGTGGGGGCGGGACAGGTCGCAATGAGCAGTTCTTC
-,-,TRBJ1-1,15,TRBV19,CASSPAGGISAEAFF,TGTGCCAGTAGCCCCGCCGGGGGCATCTCTGCTGAAGCTTTCTTT
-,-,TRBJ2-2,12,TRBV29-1,CSVAEATGELFF,TGCAGCGTTGCGGAGGCCACCGGGGAGCTGTTTTTT
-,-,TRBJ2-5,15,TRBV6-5,CASSPHRGWDETQYF,TGTGCCAGCAGTCCCCATCGAGGGTGGGATGAGACCCAGTACTTC
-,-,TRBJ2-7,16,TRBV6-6,CASSYGTNSNSYEQYF,TGTGCCAGCAGCTACGGGACCAATTCCAACTCCTACGAGCAGTACTTC
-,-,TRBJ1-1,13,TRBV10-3,CAISESLFTEAFF,TGTGCCATCAGTGAGTCGTTGTTCACTGAAGCTTTCTTT
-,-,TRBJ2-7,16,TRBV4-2,CASSPLGQGPYYEQYF,TGTGCCAGCAGCCCCCTCGGGCAGGGTCCTTACTACGAGCAGTACTTC
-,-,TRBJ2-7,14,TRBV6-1,CASSRLYRDDEQYF,TGTGCCAGCAGCCGTTTATACAGGGACGACGAGCAGTACTTC
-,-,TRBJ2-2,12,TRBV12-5,CASSKDTGELFF,TGTGCTAGCTCCAAGGATACCGGGGAGCTGTTTTTT
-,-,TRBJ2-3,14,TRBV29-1,CSVAGFPNTDTQYF,TGCAGCGTTGCGGGATTCCCCAACACAGATACGCAGTATTTT
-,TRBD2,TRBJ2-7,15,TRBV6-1,CASSEVGLGKNEQYF,TGTGCCAGCAGTGAAGTGGGACTAGGGAAAAACGAGCAGTACTTC
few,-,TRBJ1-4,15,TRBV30,CAWSSWTVTNEKLFF,TGTGCCTGGAGTTCCTGGACAGTAACTAATGAAAAACTGTTTTTT
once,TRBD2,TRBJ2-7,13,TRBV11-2,CASSFGGSYEQYF,TGTGCCAGCAGCTTTGGCGGGAGTTACGAGCAGTACTTC
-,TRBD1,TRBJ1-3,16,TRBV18,CASSPGGTDSGNTIYF,TGTGCCAGCTCGCCAGGAGGGACAGACTCTGGAAACACCATATATTTT
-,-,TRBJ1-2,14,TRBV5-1,CASSLEGAEYGYTF,TGCGCCAGCAGCTTGGAGGGCGCTGAATATGGCTACACCTTC
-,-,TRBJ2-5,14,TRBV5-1,CASSYSPGKETQYF,TGCGCCAGCAGCTACTCCCCAGGGAAGGAGACCCAGTACTTC
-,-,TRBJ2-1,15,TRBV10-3,CAISAYLAEYNEQFF,TGTGCCATCAGTGCGTACTTAGCCGAGTACAATGAGCAGTTCTTC
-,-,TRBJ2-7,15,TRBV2,CASSEARQDTYEQYF,TGTGCCAGCAGTGAAGCGCGTCAGGATACCTACGAGCAGTACTTC
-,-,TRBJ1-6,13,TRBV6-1,CASRVSYNSPLHF,TGTGCCAGCAGGGTCTCCTATAATTCACCCCTCCACTTT
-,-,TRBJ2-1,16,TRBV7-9,CASSLLYPESYNEQFF,TGTGCCAGCAGCTTATTGTACCCGGAGTCCTACAATGAGCAGTTCTTC
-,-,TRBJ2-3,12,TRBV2,CASSDSTDTQYF,TGTGCCAGCAGTGATAGCACAGATACGCAGTATTTT
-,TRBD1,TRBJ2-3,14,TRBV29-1,CSSTGQGNTDTQYF,TGCTCCAGCACGGGACAGGGAAACACAGATACGCAGTATTTT
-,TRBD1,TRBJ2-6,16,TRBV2,CASGDRGLGGANVLTF,TGTGCCAGCGGGGACAGGGGACTAGGAGGGGCCAACGTCCTGACTTTC
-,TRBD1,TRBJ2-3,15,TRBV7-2,CASSPMGQGTDTQYF,TGTGCCAGCAGCCCGATGGGACAGGGCACAGATACGCAGTATTTT
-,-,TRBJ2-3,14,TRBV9,CASSLGRVADTQYF,TGTGCCAGCAGCCTAGGCCGTGTCGCAGATACGCAGTATTTT
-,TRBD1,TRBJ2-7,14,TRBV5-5,CASRPPGQGYEQYF,TGTGCCAGCAGACCTCCGGGACAGGGGTACGAGCAGTACTTC
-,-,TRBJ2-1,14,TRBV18,CASSPRATYNEQFF,TGTGCCAGCTCACCGAGGGCTACCTACAATGAGCAGTTCTTC
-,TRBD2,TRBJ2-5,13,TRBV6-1,CASSSGIVETQYF,TGTGCCAGCAGTAGCGGGATAGTAGAGACCCAGTACTTC
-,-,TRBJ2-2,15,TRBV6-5,CASAIQQSGTGELFF,TGTGCCAGCGCGATCCAGCAAAGTGGCACCGGGGAGCTGTTTTTT
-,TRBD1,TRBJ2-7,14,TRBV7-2,CASSLRDSSYEQYF,TGTGCCAGCAGCTTACGGGACAGCTCCTACGAGCAGTACTTC
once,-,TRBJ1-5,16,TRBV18,CASSRRQDNSNQPQHF,TGTGCCAGCTCACGGCGACAGGACAATAGCAATCAGCCCCAGCATTTT
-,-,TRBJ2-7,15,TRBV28,CASSLTVAQQYEQYF,TGTGCCAGCAGTTTAACGGTGGCGCAGCAGTACGAGCAGTACTTC
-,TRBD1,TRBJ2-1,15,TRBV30,CAWRLTGTGYNEQFF,TGTGCCTGGCGTTTGACGGGGACAGGGTACAATGAGCAGTTCTTC
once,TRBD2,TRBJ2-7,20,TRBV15,CATSRDLTSGRARWSNEQYF,TGTGCCACCAGCAGAGATCTGACTAGCGGGAGGGCCAGGTGGTCCAACGAGCAGTACTTC
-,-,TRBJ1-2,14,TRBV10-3,CAIRGTDRTQSYTF,TGTGCCATCAGGGGGACCGACAGGACACAAAGCTACACCTTC
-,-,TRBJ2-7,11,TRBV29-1,CSVVEPGEQYF,TGCAGCGTTGTAGAGCCTGGCGAGCAGTACTTC
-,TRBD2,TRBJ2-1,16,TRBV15,CATSGGLAGGYNEQFF,TGTGCCACCAGCGGAGGACTAGCGGGGGGGTACAATGAGCAGTTCTTC
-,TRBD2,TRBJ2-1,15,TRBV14,CASSRGGTKNNEQFF,TGTGCCAGCAGTCGGGGGGGGACGAAGAACAATGAGCAGTTCTTC
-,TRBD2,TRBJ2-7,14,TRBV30,CAWSPTSGFYEQYF,TGTGCCTGGAGTCCGACTAGCGGGTTCTACGAGCAGTACTTC